The 25 T cell receptor beta chains in this list originate from one sample, sequenced in a study of OX40 agonist ivuxolimab in advanced cancers. Repertoires were generated with immunoSEQ multiplex PCR, while TCRdb's copy carries only in-frame clones and drops some. The sample lists some 72,000 clones, about 90% occurring once. The source material was CD4+ or CD8+ T cells sorted from blood, sampled in a trial of the OX40 agonist ivuxolimab. All receptors derive from an adult with an advanced solid tumor such as melanoma, head and neck, liver or kidney cancer.

This clone occurred once. V is TRBV18 and J is TRBJ1-1, with TRBD1 as a possible D gene (6 bases). The ends were cut back, 6 bases at V and 2 bases at J, with 10 bases in the middle. CDR3 length equals 13 residues. Germline-derived CDR1 and CDR2 are KGHSH and LQKENI. The CDR3, as DNA: TGTGCCAGCTCGCTGGACAGAAACACTGAAGCTTTCTTT. It yields the protein CASSLDRNTEAFF.

The chain combines TRBV4-2 with TRBJ2-7, with D possibly being TRBD1 or TRBD2 (6 bases each). The germline gives CDR1 LGHNA, CDR2 YNFKEQ. The V end was cut by 5 bases, the J end by 2 bases, with 19 bases between. This CDR3 is 16 amino acids long. The CDR3 sequence is CASSSRSTEGAYEQYF. CDR3 coding DNA: TGTGCCAGCAGCTCGCGGTCGACGGAGGGGGCCTACGAGCAGTACTTC.

The chain is built from TRBV10-3 and TRBJ2-1; D may be TRBD1 (6 bases). V was clipped by 1 base and J by 14 bases, with 12 bases between them. The V gene's germline CDR1 is ENHRY and CDR2 SYGVKD. The length of the CDR3 is 12 residues. The CDR3 spells CAISEYRDNKFF. CDR3 bases: TGTGCCATCAGTGAGTACAGGGATAATAAGTTCTTC.

The rearrangement uses TRBV10-1 and TRBJ1-3; no reliable D call. V was clipped by 4 bases and J by 3 bases, with 10 bases between them. CDR3 size: 14 residues. Germline V lookup: CDR1 WNHNN, CDR2 SYGVQD (reference sequence). CDR3 nucleotides: TGCGCCAGCAGTGCCGCCGCTGTTGGAAACACCATATATTTT. Translated: CASSAAAVGNTIYF.

The chain carries TRBV19 and TRBJ1-1; D unclear. V was trimmed by 5 bases and J by 3 bases, leaving 10 bases between them. Germline lookup yields CDR1 LNHDA and CDR2 SQIVND (reference sequence). The CDR3 loop spans 13 amino acids. This CDR3 reads CASSFSTDTEAFF. The CDR3 DNA is TGTGCCAGTAGTTTTTCTACCGACACTGAAGCTTTCTTT.

The chain has TRBV30 and TRBJ2-7, with a tentative D call TRBD2 (6 bases). Trimming stripped 4 bases from V and 7 bases from J, with 17 bases between. This CDR3 is 13 amino acids long. Germline V CDR1 and CDR2: GTSNPN, SVGIG (reference sequence). The CDR3 region is CAWISGDWGEQYF. Written as DNA, the CDR3 is TGTGCCTGGATATCGGGGGATTGGGGGGAGCAGTACTTC.

The chain uses TRBV5-4 and TRBJ2-1; TRBD2 is a possible D gene (6 bases). Germline V gene sequence: CDR1 SGHNT, CDR2 YYREEE (reference sequence). This CDR3 region has 15 residues. The V end was cut by 3 bases, the J end by 1 base, with 11 bases between. In DNA form, the CDR3 reads TGTGCCAGCAGCTCGTTAGCGGTTTCCTACAATGAGCAGTTCTTC. It yields the protein CASSSLAVSYNEQFF.

About this clone: Mismatch with germline at one junction end may stem from a read error. V gene TRBV7-7 combines with J gene TRBJ1-4; 8 bases are a match to TRBD1. Germline CDR1 SSHAT, CDR2 FNYEAQ (reference sequence). There are 14 residues in the CDR3. The CDR3 reads CASSPGTGAEKLFF. In DNA, the CDR3 is TGTGCTAGCAGCCCCGGGACAGGCGCCGAAAAACTGTTTTTT.

This chain joins TRBV6-5 and TRBJ2-7; D ambiguous. With 6 bases removed from V and 1 base from J, the gap between germline ends came to 13 bases. The CDR3 spans 14 residues. Germline CDR1 is MNHEY and CDR2 is SVGAGI. The CDR3 DNA reads as TGTGCCAGCAGCCGCCGACCGCCATCCTACGAGCAGTACTTC. Its translation: CASSRRPPSYEQYF.

This chain uses TRBV5-4 with TRBJ2-7, with 10 bases fitting TRBD1. Germline CDR1 reads SGHNT; CDR2 reads YYREEE (reference sequence). Trimming at V came to 2 bases and at J to 0 bases, leaving 5 bases not matched to a gene. The CDR3 runs to 16 residues. The CDR3 is CASSFGTGAHSYEQYF. Written as DNA, the CDR3 is TGTGCCAGCAGCTTCGGGACAGGGGCCCACTCCTACGAGCAGTACTTC.

The rearrangement links TRBV2 to TRBJ1-5; no clear D. Trimming took off 7 bases at V and 2 bases at J, with 9 bases between the two ends. Germline V lookup: CDR1 SNHLY, CDR2 FYNNEI. The CDR3 extends over 13 amino acids. The CDR3, as DNA: TGTGCCAGCATCCAAGAGGGCAATCAGCCCCAGCATTTT. This encodes CASIQEGNQPQHF.

The chain carries TRBV28 and TRBJ1-4; D is ambiguous. Germline assignment: CDR1 MDHEN and CDR2 SYDVKM. V was shortened by 3 bases and J by 1 base, with 9 bases between the two germline ends. This CDR3 region has 15 residues. The CDR3 sequence is CASSLVGLTNEKLFF. The CDR3 DNA follows: TGTGCCAGCAGTTTGGTAGGGTTAACTAATGAAAAACTGTTTTTT.

The rearrangement links TRBV25-1 to TRBJ1-1, with a possible D match to TRBD1 (6 bases). Germline V gene lookup returns CDR1 MGHDK and CDR2 SYGVNS. This CDR3 spans 15 amino acids. Trimming shortened V by 4 bases and J by 3 bases, and 15 bases separated the two germline ends. CDR3 DNA sequence: TGTGCCAGCAGTGGTTGGGCGGGGGGCTACACTGAAGCTTTCTTT. It codes for CASSGWAGGYTEAFF.

V is TRBV7-8 and J is TRBJ1-1; TRBD1 matches at 11 bases. V shed 1 base, J shed 8 bases, and the junction held 6 bases outside the gene matches. This CDR3 comprises 15 residues. Germline lookup yields CDR1 SGHVS and CDR2 FQNEAQ. CDR3 in DNA: TGTGCCAGCAGCTTAGGCTCGGGACAGGGGGGAGAAGCTTTCTTT. This gives the protein CASSLGSGQGGEAFF.

The gene calls are TRBV4-1 and TRBJ2-7, with 8 bases matching TRBD1. The germline V gene has CDR1 MGHRA and CDR2 YSYEKL. J lost 0 bases, V lost 5 bases, and 9 bases had no gene match. The length of the CDR3 is 16 residues. The CDR3: CASSSPDRESSYEQYF. Here the CDR3 DNA reads TGCGCCAGCAGCTCACCGGACAGGGAAAGCTCCTACGAGCAGTACTTC.

This clone appeared once. The rearrangement links TRBV19 to TRBJ1-5, with TRBD1 identical over 8 bases. This CDR3 is 13 amino acids long. Losses at the gene ends were 6 bases for V and 4 bases for J; bases not matched to a gene: 2. The germline V gene has CDR1 LNHDA and CDR2 SQIVND (reference sequence). CDR3 coding DNA: TGTGCCAGTAGCAGGGACAGGAATCAGCCCCAGCATTTT. As protein: CASSRDRNQPQHF.

This chain joins TRBV29-1 and TRBJ2-3, with 9 bases identical to TRBD2. With V trimmed by 8 bases and J by 2 bases, 11 bases remained unmatched. The CDR3 is 15 residues long. The germline V gene encodes CDR1 SQVTM and CDR2 ANQGSEA. The CDR3 protein is CSTSAAGGTTDTQYF. The CDR3 coding sequence is TGCAGCACCAGTGCGGCGGGAGGGACCACAGATACGCAGTATTTT.

The chain carries TRBV5-5 and TRBJ1-1; TRBD1 is a possible D gene (5 bases). Trimming pared 3 bases from V and 3 bases from J, leaving 9 bases between. The CDR3 has 13 amino acids. The V gene's germline CDR1 is SGHKS and CDR2 YYEKEE (reference sequence). CDR3 residues: CASSWDSHTEAFF. CDR3 coding DNA: TGTGCCAGCAGCTGGGACTCGCACACTGAAGCTTTCTTT.

The rearrangement uses TRBV6-5 and TRBJ1-1; D ambiguous. Germline CDR1 reads MNHEY; CDR2 reads SVGAGI. V was clipped by 6 bases and J by 3 bases, with 8 bases between them. The CDR3 contains 12 residues. CDR3 coding DNA: TGTGCCAGCAGAAGGGAGTACACTGAAGCTTTCTTT. This sequence encodes CASRREYTEAFF.

This clone was detected a few times. The V call is TRBV5-1, the J call TRBJ2-5; D is perhaps TRBD1 or TRBD2 (5 bases each). Trimming took off 1 base at V and 5 bases at J, with 15 bases between the two ends. The CDR3 has 15 residues. CDR1 SGHRS and CDR2 YFSETQ come from the germline V gene. The CDR3 sequence is CASSLKNPWGETQYF. CDR3 coding DNA: TGCGCCAGCAGCTTGAAAAACCCCTGGGGGGAGACCCAGTACTTC.

The chain combines TRBV28 with TRBJ1-2; no reliable D call. The CDR3 sequence is 15 residues long. Trimming left V 5 bases short and J 3 bases short, with 16 bases between. Germline CDR1 is MDHEN and CDR2 is SYDVKM. CDR3: CASSAPREGYYGYTF. CDR3 in DNA: TGTGCCAGCAGTGCCCCCCGGGAGGGCTACTATGGCTACACCTTC.

This rearrangement joins TRBV19 to TRBJ2-1; 9 nucleotides line up with TRBD2. This CDR3 has 15 residues. Germline CDR1 LNHDA, CDR2 SQIVND (reference sequence). The V gene end was trimmed by 6 bases and the J gene end by 9 bases; junction bases not matched to a gene: 12. CDR3 sequence reads: CASRLGASGAAEQFF. DNA of the CDR3: TGTGCCAGTAGACTCGGCGCTAGCGGGGCGGCTGAGCAGTTCTTC.

Here the CDR3 DNA reads TGCGCCAGCAGCTTGGGCACTGCGGGGCATCAGCCCCAGCATTTT. It yields the protein CASSLGTAGHQPQHF. This chain uses TRBV5-1 with TRBJ1-5, with D maybe TRBD1 (5 bases). CDR3 length equals 15 residues. Trimming removed 0 bases from V and 5 bases from J, with 12 bases in between. In germline, CDR1 is SGHRS, CDR2 YFSETQ. The entire variable domain, with the rest obtained from reference TRBV5-1 and TRBJ1-5, is as follows: KAGVTQTPRYLIKTRGQQVTLSCSPISGHRSVSWYQQTPGQGLQFLFEYFSETQRNKGNFPGRFSGRQFSNSRSEMNVSTLELGDSALYLCASSLGTAGHQPQHFGDGTRLSIL.

The rearrangement links TRBV5-1 to TRBJ2-3, with TRBD2 matching 12 bases. The CDR3 runs to 19 residues. From germline, CDR1 is SGHRS and CDR2 YFSETQ. After removal of 3 bases from V and 0 bases from J, the junction contained 11 bases not matched to a gene. The CDR3 loop is CASSSPTSGGSDSTDTQYF. CDR3 in DNA: TGCGCCAGCAGCTCCCCGACTAGCGGGGGCTCCGATAGCACAGATACGCAGTATTTT.

This clone was seen just once. The CDR3 coding sequence is TGTGCCAGCAGCCAAGGGACAGGGTACTATGGCTACACCTTC. This codes for CASSQGTGYYGYTF. The chain links TRBV14 to TRBJ1-2, with TRBD1 matching over 8 bases. V lost 1 base, J lost 3 bases, and 1 base stayed unmatched. This CDR3 spans 14 amino acids. The V gene's germline CDR1 is SGHDN and CDR2 FVKESK.